This TCR beta chain appears in the sequencing data of a study of T cell repertoires in cytomegalovirus infection. Across the whole study: Through public TCR beta signatures, both CMV infection and matching HLA type were indicated. Study-wide findings and caveats: Ex vivo, HLA-C-restricted CMV-specific TCR beta clonotypes prevailed over the rest of the response. The study identified carriers of CMV plus the relevant HLA from cumulative public TCR beta family frequency.

The germline CDR1 and CDR2 sequences are LNHDA and SQIVND (reference sequence). This CDR3 is built from 13 residues. Worth noting for this clonotype: Antigen: not known. A read error may produce the germline difference seen at one junction end.

TCRdb re-analysed the reads in MiXCR, keeping a single row per CDR3 protein. The table includes under 850,000 distinct CDR3 sequences, less than 40% detected once. The TCR comes from a human donor in good health (CMV status not recorded). Some clones in this sample may be carry-over from other donors' samples. Sequenced: PBMCs. The rearrangement links TRBV19 to TRBJ2-2, with D possibly TRBD2 on 6 matching bases. CDR3 loop: CASSIRGNGGLFF. In DNA, the CDR3 is TGTGCCAGTAGTATCCGAGGGAACGGGGGGCTGTTTTTT.